This T cell receptor beta chain was identified in a study of shared clonotypes between healthy human individuals. Findings of the study overall: Estimated richness values were generally larger in naive subsets than in memory subsets.

This CDR3 spans 17 amino acids. Germline assignment: CDR1 SGHTA and CDR2 FQGNSA. V was clipped by 5 bases and J by 0 bases; unmatched bases: 10. Splitting the CD4+ cells yielded a CD45RA+ naive subset and a CD45RA-negative memory subset. Concerning this clone: Its specificity is not known.

Data came from immunoSEQ multiplex PCR; TCRdb stores just in-frame clones and leaves some out. Seen here are hundreds of thousands of clones, more than 60% observed once, and the top ten hold around 9.3%. The chain recombines TRBV7-2 with TRBJ1-3, with 7 bases fitting TRBD1. Specimen: memory CD4+ T cells sorted from blood. Subset given: CD45RA-negative fraction. This TCR derives from a man aged 25 to 45 in good health. CDR3 sequence (DNA): TGTGCCAGCAGCGCATCCGGGACAGCTTTCTCTGGAAACACCATATATTTT. Protein sequence: CASSASGTAFSGNTIYF.